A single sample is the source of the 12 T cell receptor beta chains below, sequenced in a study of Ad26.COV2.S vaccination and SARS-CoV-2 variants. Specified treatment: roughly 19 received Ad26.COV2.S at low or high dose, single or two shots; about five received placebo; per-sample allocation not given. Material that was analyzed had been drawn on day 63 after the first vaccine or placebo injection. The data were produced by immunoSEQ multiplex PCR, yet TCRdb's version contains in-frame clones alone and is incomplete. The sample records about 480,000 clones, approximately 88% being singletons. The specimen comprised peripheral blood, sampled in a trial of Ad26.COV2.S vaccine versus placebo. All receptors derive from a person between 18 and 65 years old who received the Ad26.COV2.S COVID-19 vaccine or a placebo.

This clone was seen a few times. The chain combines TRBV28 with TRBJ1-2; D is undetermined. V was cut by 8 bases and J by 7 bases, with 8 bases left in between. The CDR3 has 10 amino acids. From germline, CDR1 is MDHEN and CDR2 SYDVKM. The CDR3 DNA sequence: TGTGCCAGCCGCAGACTTGGCTACACCTTC. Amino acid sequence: CASRRLGYTF.

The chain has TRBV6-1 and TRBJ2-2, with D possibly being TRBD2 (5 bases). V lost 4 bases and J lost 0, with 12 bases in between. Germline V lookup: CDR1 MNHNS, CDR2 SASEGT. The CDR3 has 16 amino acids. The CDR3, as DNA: TGTGCCAGCAGTGCACTAGGAACGCCGAACACCGGGGAGCTGTTTTTT. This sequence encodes CASSALGTPNTGELFF.

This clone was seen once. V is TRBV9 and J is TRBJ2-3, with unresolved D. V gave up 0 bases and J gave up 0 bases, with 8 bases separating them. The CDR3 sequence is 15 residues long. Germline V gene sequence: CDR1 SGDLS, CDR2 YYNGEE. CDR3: CASSVGVLSTDTQYF. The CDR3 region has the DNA TGTGCCAGCAGCGTAGGGGTACTCAGCACAGATACGCAGTATTTT.

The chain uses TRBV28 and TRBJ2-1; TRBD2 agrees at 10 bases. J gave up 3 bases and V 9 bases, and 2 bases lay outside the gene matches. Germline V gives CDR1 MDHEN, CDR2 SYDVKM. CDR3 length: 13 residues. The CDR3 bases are TGTGCCAGTCGGACTAGCGGCTACAATGAGCAGTTCTTC. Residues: CASRTSGYNEQFF. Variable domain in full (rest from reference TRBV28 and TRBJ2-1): DVKVTQSSRYLVKRTGEKVFLECVQDMDHENMFWYRQDPGLGLRLIYFSYDVKMKEKGDIPEGYSVSREKKERFSLILESASTNQTSMYLCASRTSGYNEQFFGPGTRLTVL.

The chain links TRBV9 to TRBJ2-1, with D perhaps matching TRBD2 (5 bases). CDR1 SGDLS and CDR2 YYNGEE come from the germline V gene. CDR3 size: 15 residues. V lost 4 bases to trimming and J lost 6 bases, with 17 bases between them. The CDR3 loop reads CASSFERAASNEQFF. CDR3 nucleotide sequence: TGTGCCAGCAGCTTCGAGAGGGCGGCCTCCAATGAGCAGTTCTTC.

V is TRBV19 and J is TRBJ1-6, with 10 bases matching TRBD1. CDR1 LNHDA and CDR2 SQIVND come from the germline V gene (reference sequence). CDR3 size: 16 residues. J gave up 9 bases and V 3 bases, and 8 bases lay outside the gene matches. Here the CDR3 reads CASSITPGQGSSPLHF. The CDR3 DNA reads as TGTGCCAGTAGTATTACGCCGGGACAGGGGAGTTCACCCCTCCACTTT.

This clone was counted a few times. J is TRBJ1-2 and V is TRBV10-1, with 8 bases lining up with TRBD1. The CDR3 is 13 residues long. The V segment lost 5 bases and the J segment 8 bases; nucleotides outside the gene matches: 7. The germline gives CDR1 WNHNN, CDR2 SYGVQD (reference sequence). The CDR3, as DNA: TGCGCCAGCAGTCTGGACAGGGCATACGGCTACACCTTC. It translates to CASSLDRAYGYTF.

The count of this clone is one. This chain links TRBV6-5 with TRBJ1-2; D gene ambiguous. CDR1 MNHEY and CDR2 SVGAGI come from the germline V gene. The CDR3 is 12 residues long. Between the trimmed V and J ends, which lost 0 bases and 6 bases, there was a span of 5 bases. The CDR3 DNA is TGTGCCAGCAGTTACTCGTTACATGGCTACACCTTC. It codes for CASSYSLHGYTF.

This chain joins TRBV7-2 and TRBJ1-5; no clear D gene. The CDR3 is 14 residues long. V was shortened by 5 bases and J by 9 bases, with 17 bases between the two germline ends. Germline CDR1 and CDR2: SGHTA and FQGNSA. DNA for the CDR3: TGTGCCAGCAGCCCCCGATTAGGTTCGGGGCCCCAGCATTTT. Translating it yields CASSPRLGSGPQHF.

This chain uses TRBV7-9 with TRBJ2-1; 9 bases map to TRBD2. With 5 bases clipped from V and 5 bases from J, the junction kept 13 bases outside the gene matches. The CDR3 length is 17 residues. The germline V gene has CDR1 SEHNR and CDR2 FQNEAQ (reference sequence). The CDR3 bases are TGTGCCAGCAGCCCCACCTCCTTAGCGGGGGTTAACAATGAGCAGTTCTTC. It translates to CASSPTSLAGVNNEQFF.

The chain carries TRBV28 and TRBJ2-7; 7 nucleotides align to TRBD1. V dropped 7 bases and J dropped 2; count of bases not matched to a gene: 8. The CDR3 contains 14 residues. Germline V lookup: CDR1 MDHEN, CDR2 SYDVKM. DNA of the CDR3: TGTGCCAGCAAACAACCGGGACAGACCTACGAGCAGTACTTC. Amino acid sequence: CASKQPGQTYEQYF.

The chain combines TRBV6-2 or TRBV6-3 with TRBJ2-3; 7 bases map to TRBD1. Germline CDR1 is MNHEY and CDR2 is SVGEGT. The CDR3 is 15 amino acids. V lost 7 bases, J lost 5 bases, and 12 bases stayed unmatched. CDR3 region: CASTPGTEFIDTQYF. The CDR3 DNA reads TGTGCCAGCACCCCCGGGACAGAATTTATAGATACGCAGTATTTT.